The next 26 T cell receptor beta chains were all read from a single sample in a study of vaccination and CD4 T cells after COVID-19 (dated by TCRdb to the early 2020s). Sample treatment or condition, as interpreted from the label and publication: approximately 9-day PBMC culture with coronavirus spike peptide pools or control peptides (ViraFEST assay). Library preparation employed PCR. These reads were obtained on an Illumina iSeq 100. DNA from cultured CD4+ T cells underwent TCR sequencing with the Oncomine TCR Beta short-read assay at the Johns Hopkins FTIC core. The raw public data were reprocessed by TCRdb itself: fastp quality trimming at Q25, MiXCR clonotype calling, in-frame beta chains only. Every entry covers one CDR3 protein and lists the most common genes and DNA from its rows. This sample holds over 15,000 distinct CDR3 sequences; about 46% were observed only once. Clones ranked in the top ten supply about 6% of the sample.

These receptors' targets are unknown. The material was CD4+ T cells from blood, cultured in vitro, obtained after SARS-CoV-2 vaccination. The receptors stem from a human donor who had recovered from COVID-19.

The rearrangement uses TRBV7-2 and TRBJ1-5; TRBD1 matches at 7 bases. The ends lost 4 bases at V and 5 bases at J; junction bases unmatched: 5. Per germline, CDR1 SGHTA and CDR2 FQGNSA. The CDR3 runs 14 residues. The CDR3 is CASSSNRGHQPQHF. The CDR3 bases are TGTGCCAGCAGCTCGAACAGGGGTCATCAGCCCCAGCATTTT.

This chain joins TRBV20-1 and TRBJ2-3, with 7 positions matching TRBD1. The J segment lost 2 bases and the V segment lost 2 bases, leaving 4 bases of the junction unmatched. The germline CDR1 and CDR2 sequences are DFQATT and SNEGSKA (reference sequence). This CDR3 has 14 residues. CDR3 nucleotide sequence: TGCAGTGCTAGAAGCAGGGGGTACACAGATACGCAGTATTTT. Protein sequence: CSARSRGYTDTQYF.

This clonotype was counted a few times. The chain carries TRBV27 and TRBJ2-7; 11 positions match TRBD2. J lost 2 bases, V lost 8 bases, and 11 bases had no gene match. The CDR3 consists of 16 residues. Germline CDR1 reads MNHEY; CDR2 reads SMNVEV (reference sequence). The CDR3 DNA follows: TGTGCCAGCGGGCGGCTAGCGGGAGGAGGGACCTACGAGCAGTACTTC. This gives the protein CASGRLAGGGTYEQYF.

This clonotype was seen a few times. The chain couples TRBV21-1 to TRBJ1-6; TRBD1, the table's D call, was not compared with the DNA. TRBV21-1 is annotated as a pseudogene. This CDR3 contains 13 residues. CDR3 sequence reads: CASDSRGGSPLHF. The DNA for the CDR3 is TGTGCCAGCGACTCCAGGGGTGGGTCACCCCTCCACTTT.

CDR3 bases: TGTGCCAGCAGCCCACCGGGACTAGCGGGAGACAATGAGCAGTTCTTC. Translation: CASSPPGLAGDNEQFF. V gene TRBV5-4 combines with J gene TRBJ2-1; 14 positions match TRBD2. The CDR3 has 16 residues. CDR1 is SGHNT, CDR2 YYREEE, per germline (reference sequence). The junction had 5 bases not matched to a gene; V was cut back by 4 bases and J by 5 bases.

A few counts support this clonotype. The genes are TRBV6-1 and TRBJ1-3; TRBD1 is a possible D gene (5 bases). Germline V gives CDR1 MNHNS, CDR2 SASEGT. There are 15 residues in the CDR3. V was clipped by 5 bases and J by 1 base, with 12 bases between them. CDR3 protein: CASSRTFYSGNTIYF. In nucleotides, the CDR3 is TGTGCCAGCAGTCGGACATTCTATTCTGGAAACACCATATATTTT.

The chain uses TRBV20-1 and TRBJ2-5; no definite D call. This CDR3 has 11 amino acids. Between the trimmed V and J ends, which lost 3 bases and 1 base, there was a span of 3 bases. Looked up from germline, CDR1 is DFQATT and CDR2 is SNEGSKA (reference sequence). CDR3 in DNA: TGCAGTGCTAGCGGCCAAGAGACCCAGTACTTC. Amino acids: CSASGQETQYF.

The V gene is TRBV20-1, the J gene TRBJ2-3, with a possible D match to TRBD2 (6 bases). CDR3 size: 14 residues. V shed 3 bases and J shed 4 bases, with 14 bases lying between them. Germline V gene sequence: CDR1 DFQATT, CDR2 SNEGSKA (reference sequence). CDR3 in DNA: TGCAGTGCTAGGCCCCCCCCGGGGGCAGATACGCAGTATTTT. This gives the protein CSARPPPGADTQYF.

The genes are TRBV10-1 and TRBJ2-7; 12 bases map to TRBD2. With V trimmed by 5 bases and J by 9 bases, 11 bases remained unmatched. The CDR3 has 15 amino acids. Germline-derived CDR1 and CDR2 are WNHNN and SYGVQD (reference sequence). In DNA form, the CDR3 reads TGCGCCAGCAGTCAGACTAGCGGGGGTACGACAGTGCAGTACTTC. Amino acid sequence: CASSQTSGGTTVQYF.

The chain uses TRBV6-5 and TRBJ2-3; 11 bases map to TRBD2. Germline V gene sequence: CDR1 MNHEY, CDR2 SVGAGI. The CDR3 extends over 21 amino acids. V was clipped by 0 bases and J by 2 bases; unmatched bases: 16. This chain's CDR3 is CASSYSRPGLAGYTDTDTQYF. The CDR3 DNA reads TGTGCCAGCAGTTACTCGAGACCCGGACTAGCGGGCTATACCGACACAGATACGCAGTATTTT.

This clonotype was seen only a few times. The chain carries TRBV6-1 and TRBJ2-7; perhaps TRBD1 as D (7 bases). The CDR3 has 15 residues. CDR1 and CDR2 (germline): MNHNS, SASEGT. With 6 bases removed from V and 3 bases from J, the gap between germline ends came to 18 bases. Here the CDR3 DNA reads TGTGCCAGCAGGCAGGGGGGAGGACAGAACTACGAGCAGTACTTC. Translating gives CASRQGGGQNYEQYF.

This clonotype rates as large (0.1 to 1%). The chain recombines TRBV24-1 with TRBJ1-2; D possibly corresponds to TRBD1 (6 bases). Trimming pared 5 bases from V and 5 bases from J, leaving 14 bases between. This CDR3 contains 14 residues. CDR1 is KGHDR and CDR2 is SFDVKD in the germline V gene. In nucleotides, the CDR3 is TGTGCCACCAGTGGGAGGACAGTGGAGTATGGCTACACCTTC. The encoded protein is CATSGRTVEYGYTF.

The rearrangement joins TRBV9 to TRBJ1-5; perhaps TRBD1 as D (5 bases). Trimming took off 3 bases at V and 0 bases at J, with 13 bases between the two ends. CDR1 is SGDLS and CDR2 is YYNGEE in the germline V gene. This CDR3 has 16 residues. The CDR3 loop is CASSAGSDNSNQPQHF. The CDR3 DNA is TGTGCCAGCAGCGCAGGGAGTGACAATAGCAATCAGCCCCAGCATTTT.

The chain is built from TRBV7-2 and TRBJ2-7; possibly TRBD2 for D (6 bases). The V gene's germline CDR1 is SGHTA and CDR2 FQGNSA. Trimming left V 5 bases short and J 2 bases short, with 16 bases between. The CDR3 has 15 amino acids. CDR3 region: CASSPTVAETYEQYF. DNA for the CDR3: TGTGCCAGCAGCCCTACTGTAGCGGAGACCTACGAGCAGTACTTC.

The V gene is TRBV6-2 or TRBV6-3, the J gene TRBJ2-5, with 10 bases that match TRBD1. The CDR3 runs to 14 residues. V gave up 6 bases and J gave up 7 bases; unmatched junction bases: 8. Germline CDR1 and CDR2: MNHEY and SVGEGT. CDR3 protein: CASSPGQGEGTQYF. CDR3 in DNA: TGTGCCAGCAGCCCAGGACAGGGGGAGGGGACCCAGTACTTC.

The J gene is TRBJ2-7, the V gene TRBV7-2, with D perhaps TRBD2 (6 bases). The germline V and J ends were trimmed by 5 bases and 2 bases, with 16 bases remaining between them. Germline V gene sequence: CDR1 SGHTA, CDR2 FQGNSA. This CDR3 has 15 residues. The CDR3 loop reads CASSLTVAETYEQYF. CDR3 DNA sequence: TGTGCCAGCAGCCTTACTGTAGCGGAGACCTACGAGCAGTACTTC.

The genes are TRBV20-1 and TRBJ2-3; 7 bases are shared with TRBD1. Looked up from germline, CDR1 is DFQATT and CDR2 is SNEGSKA (reference sequence). J was trimmed by 4 bases and V by 5 bases; bases with no gene match: 15. There are 16 residues in the CDR3. As DNA, the CDR3 is TGCAGTGCTGCGAAAGGGGGCGCTGGGATATCAGATACGCAGTATTTT. Translating it yields CSAAKGGAGISDTQYF.

This clonotype was counted a few times. V usage is TRBV19 and J usage is TRBJ2-5; the D is unclear. Looked up from germline, CDR1 is LNHDA and CDR2 is SQIVND (reference sequence). Between the trimmed V and J ends, which lost 0 bases and 5 bases, there was a span of 4 bases. The CDR3 has 12 residues. CDR3 DNA: TGTGCCAGTAGTATAGATCGGGAGACCCAGTACTTC. Residues: CASSIDRETQYF.

The CDR3 region is CASSLVGQVVKQYF. CDR3 bases: TGTGCCAGCAGCTTAGTCGGTCAGGTAGTCAAGCAGTACTTC. The chain employs TRBV11-2 and TRBJ2-7; no firm D call. V lost 1 base, J lost 8 bases, and 15 bases lay in between. CDR1 is SGHAT, CDR2 FQNNGV, per germline. The CDR3 loop spans 14 amino acids. The full variable domain, in which reference TRBV11-2 and TRBJ2-7 provide the parts outside the CDR3, is EAGVAQSPRYKIIEKRQSVAFWCNPISGHATLYWYQQILGQGPKLLIQFQNNGVVDDSQLPKDRFSAERLKGVDSTLKIQPAKLEDSAVYLCASSLVGQVVKQYFGPGTRLTVT.

The rearrangement links TRBV20-1 to TRBJ1-2; D is unclear. This CDR3 has 12 residues. The germline gives CDR1 DFQATT, CDR2 SNEGSKA (reference sequence). Trimming removed 3 bases from V and 2 bases from J, with 7 bases in between. Here the CDR3 reads CSAREANYGYTF. DNA of the CDR3: TGCAGTGCTAGGGAAGCGAACTATGGCTACACCTTC.

This clonotype showed up just a few times. CDR3 sequence reads: CASRPTGDHNQPQHF. The CDR3 coding sequence is TGTGCCAGCAGGCCGACAGGGGACCACAATCAGCCCCAGCATTTT. The chain has TRBV6-1 and TRBJ1-5; 8 bases fit TRBD1. The V segment lost 6 bases and the J segment 3 bases; nucleotides outside the gene matches: 7. Germline V gene sequence: CDR1 MNHNS, CDR2 SASEGT. The CDR3 has 15 residues.

The chain is built from TRBV2 and TRBJ1-2; 8 nucleotides align to TRBD1. CDR1 SNHLY and CDR2 FYNNEI come from the germline V gene. The V gene end was trimmed by 9 bases and the J gene end by 8 bases; junction bases not matched to a gene: 11. The CDR3 has 13 amino acids. CDR3 sequence reads: CARATGAAGGYTF. The CDR3 nucleotides read TGTGCCAGAGCGACAGGGGCAGCGGGAGGCTACACCTTC.

By its share, this clonotype is medium-sized. The chain employs TRBV6-4 and TRBJ2-3, with 10 nucleotides matching TRBD1. CDR3 length: 14 amino acids. Per germline, CDR1 MRHNA and CDR2 SNTAGT. J lost 4 bases, V lost 3 bases, and 1 base had no gene match. In DNA form, the CDR3 reads TGTGCCAGCAGTGAGACAGGGGGCGCAGATACGCAGTATTTT. Translating gives CASSETGGADTQYF.

The chain is built from TRBV11-2 and TRBJ2-5; D is unclear. With 3 bases removed from V and 5 bases from J, the gap between germline ends came to 13 bases. CDR3 size: 14 residues. From germline, CDR1 is SGHAT and CDR2 FQNNGV. CDR3 bases: TGTGCCAGCAGCTTTATTATGGTTCGGGAGACCCAGTACTTC. Translation gives CASSFIMVRETQYF.

This clonotype came up a few times. The chain employs TRBV7-9 and TRBJ2-5, with TRBD2 identical over 8 bases. Looked up from germline, CDR1 is SEHNR and CDR2 is FQNEAQ (reference sequence). CDR3 size: 16 residues. The J segment lost 1 base and the V segment lost 5 bases, leaving 9 bases of the junction unmatched. The CDR3 sequence is CASSLIAGRAQETQYF. For the CDR3, the DNA is TGTGCCAGCAGCCTTATCGCCGGGAGGGCCCAAGAGACCCAGTACTTC. The full variable domain, its missing parts supplied by reference TRBV7-9 and TRBJ2-5, is DTGVSQNPRHKITKRGQNVTFRCDPISEHNRLYWYRQTLGQGPEFLTYFQNEAQLEKSRLLSDRFSAERPKGSFSTLEIQRTEQGDSAMYLCASSLIAGRAQETQYFGPGTRLLVL.

The chain employs TRBV7-2 and TRBJ2-3; 8 nucleotides agree with TRBD2. J was trimmed by 0 bases and V by 2 bases; bases with no gene match: 10. This CDR3 is 18 amino acids long. Germline lookup yields CDR1 SGHTA and CDR2 FQGNSA. The CDR3 DNA follows: TGTGCCAGCAGCTTAAGAGGCGGTAGCGGGGCTAGCACAGATACGCAGTATTTT. Translating it yields CASSLRGGSGASTDTQYF. Supplemented by reference TRBV7-2 and TRBJ2-3, the full variable domain reads GAGVSQSPSNKVTEKGKDVELRCDPISGHTALYWYRQSLGQGLEFLIYFQGNSAPDKSGLPSDRFSAERTGGSVSTLTIQRTQQEDSAVYLCASSLRGGSGASTDTQYFGPGTRLTVL.